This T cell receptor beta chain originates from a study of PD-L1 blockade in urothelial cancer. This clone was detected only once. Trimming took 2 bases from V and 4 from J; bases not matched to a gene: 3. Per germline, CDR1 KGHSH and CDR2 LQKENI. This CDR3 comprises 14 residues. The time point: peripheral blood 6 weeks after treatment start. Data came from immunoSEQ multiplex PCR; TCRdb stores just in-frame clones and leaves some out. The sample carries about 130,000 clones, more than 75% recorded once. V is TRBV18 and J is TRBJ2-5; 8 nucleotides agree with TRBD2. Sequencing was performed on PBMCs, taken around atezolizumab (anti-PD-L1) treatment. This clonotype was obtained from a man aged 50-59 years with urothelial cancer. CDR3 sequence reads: CASSPLAGGETQYF. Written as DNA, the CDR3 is TGTGCCAGCTCACCATTGGCGGGAGGAGAGACCCAGTACTTC.